What follows is one TCR beta chain and its context. Its antigen is unidentified. The data were taken from a study of T cell responses to AZD1222 COVID-19 vaccine. Study-level points and caveats: Increases in Spike-specific TCR breadth and depth were seen after two AZD1222 doses.

The CDR3 spans 13 residues. The germline gives CDR1 SGHNT, CDR2 YYREEE (reference sequence). Deletions cut 5 bases from V and 5 bases from J, with 14 bases between. Investigators merged groups given second doses at roughly 4 or roughly 12 weeks. Data came from immunoSEQ multiplex PCR; TCRdb stores just in-frame clones and leaves some out. The sample shows tens of thousands of clones, approximately 91% of them seen only once. The TCR comes from an adult who received the AZD1222 COVID-19 vaccine. The sequencing used peripheral blood, collected 28 days after the second AZD1222 dose. The chain links TRBV5-4 to TRBJ2-7; the D is unclear. CDR3 amino acids: CASRSLVTDEQYF. The CDR3 nucleotides read TGTGCCAGCAGGTCCCTAGTCACAGACGAGCAGTACTTC.